This is a list of T cell receptor beta chains from one sample in a study of blood T cell repertoires in COVID-19. Clones were read by immunoSEQ multiplex PCR, and TCRdb kept only the in-frame ones, dropping some. The table records around 250,000 clones, approximately 90% of them present only once. Source material: PBMCs or T cells enriched from blood (not recorded which). These receptors were taken from a man in his forties who had been exposed to COVID-19. Each CDR3 is given with its conserved first and last residue. Clone sizes are given selectively: once, few, many, or a class where the clone is expanded.

j_call clone_size cdr3_length v_call cdr3_aa
TRBJ1-4 - 15 TRBV7-9 CASSSDSSINEKLFF
TRBJ1-5 - 14 TRBV20-1 CSASEGLSNQPQHF
TRBJ1-2 few 15 TRBV3-1/TRBV3-2 CASSPTGGSNYGYTF
TRBJ1-2 few 13 TRBV3-1/TRBV3-2 CASSQNRVTGYTF
TRBJ2-7 - 11 TRBV28 CASRTGHEQYF
TRBJ2-7 - 17 TRBV6-2/TRBV6-3 CASSYSVGTSGLYEQYF
TRBJ2-1 - 16 TRBV7-2 CASTLGGASAYNEQFF
TRBJ2-7 - 15 TRBV4-1 CASSQDRTLDSEQYF
TRBJ2-7 - 16 TRBV4-1 CASSQVAGLATYEQYF
TRBJ1-5 once 14 TRBV3-1/TRBV3-2 CASSQAVSNQPQHF
TRBJ2-7 - 15 TRBV6-5 CASSLQGNRDYEQYF
TRBJ1-1 - 14 TRBV6-5 CASSLGQMNTEAFF
TRBJ2-5 few 13 TRBV20-1 CSASAGGRETQYF
TRBJ2-7 few 17 TRBV27 CASSGLAGGFLSYEQYF
TRBJ2-1 once 17 TRBV3-1/TRBV3-2 CASSQDIGGAGYNEQFF
TRBJ2-2 - 15 TRBV9 CASSMTSGDTGELFF
TRBJ2-3 - 17 TRBV11-2 CASSWRGRKPISDTQYF